This paragraph covers one T cell receptor beta chain sequence. V lost 1 base and J lost 2; bases outside the gene matches: 17. CDR1 is LNHDA and CDR2 is SQIVND in the germline V gene (reference sequence). The CDR3 sequence is 20 residues long. This entry belongs to a study of technical replicates of blood from a handful of donors. Clones were sequenced by immunoSEQ multiplex PCR, and TCRdb holds only the in-frame ones, with some missing. The data contain around 72,000 clones, approximately 93% of them seen just once; the ten biggest clones take up roughly 5%. The sample was PBMCs. The V call is TRBV19, the J call TRBJ1-5; 7 bases map to TRBD1. The sequence came from a human donor in good health. Some clones in this sample may be carry-over from other donors' samples. CDR3 residues: CASSIGQGKSTWVGNQPQHF. The CDR3 DNA reads TGTGCCAGTAGTATAGGACAGGGAAAATCGACATGGGTGGGCAATCAGCCCCAGCATTTT.